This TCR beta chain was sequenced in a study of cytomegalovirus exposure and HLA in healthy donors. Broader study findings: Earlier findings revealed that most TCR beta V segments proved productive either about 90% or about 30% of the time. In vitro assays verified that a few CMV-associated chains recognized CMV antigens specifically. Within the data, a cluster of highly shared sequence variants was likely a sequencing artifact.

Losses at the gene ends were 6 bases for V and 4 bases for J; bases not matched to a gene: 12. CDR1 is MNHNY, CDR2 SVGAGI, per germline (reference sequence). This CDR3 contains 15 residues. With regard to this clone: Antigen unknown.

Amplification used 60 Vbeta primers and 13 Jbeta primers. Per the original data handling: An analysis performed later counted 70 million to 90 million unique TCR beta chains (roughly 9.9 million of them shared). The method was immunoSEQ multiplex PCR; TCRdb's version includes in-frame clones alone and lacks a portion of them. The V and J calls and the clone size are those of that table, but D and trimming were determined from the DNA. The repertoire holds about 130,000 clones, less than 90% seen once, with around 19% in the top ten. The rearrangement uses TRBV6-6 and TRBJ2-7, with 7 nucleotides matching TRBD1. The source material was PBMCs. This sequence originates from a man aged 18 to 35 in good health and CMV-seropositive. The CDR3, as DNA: TGTGCCAGCAGGGATACCGACAGGGCCTCATACGAGCAGTACTTC. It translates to CASRDTDRASYEQYF.